The T cell receptor beta chain described here comes from a study of T cell changes during pregnancy in multiple sclerosis. Clones were read by immunoSEQ multiplex PCR, and TCRdb kept only the in-frame ones, dropping some. The sample shows around 46,000 clones, around 89% of them seen only once. Trimming cost V 8 bases and J 1 base; bases outside gene matches: 14. CDR1 and CDR2 from the germline V gene are MNHEY and SMNVEV (reference sequence). The CDR3 runs to 17 residues. The sample was CD8+ T cells from peripheral blood mononuclear cells, taken in the second trimester of pregnancy. This chain joins TRBV27 and TRBJ2-3, with 8 bases lining up with TRBD2. The receptor was isolated from a female donor with multiple sclerosis, enrolled in a pregnancy study. The CDR3 DNA reads TGTGCCAGCTGCACCAGCGGGGGAGTCAGACGCACAGATACGCAGTATTTT. Translated: CASCTSGGVRRTDTQYF.